The sequence of this T cell receptor (beta chain) was determined in a study of blood T cell repertoires in COVID-19. Study as a whole: Sites in the United States, Italy and Spain provided acute and convalescent COVID-19 samples.

Germline V gene data show CDR1 as MDHEN and CDR2 as SYDVKM. Deletions cut 0 bases from V and 9 bases from J, with 15 bases between. The CDR3 extends over 15 amino acids. The authors' processing: The assay estimated nucleated cells by amplifying reference gene primers. Produced via immunoSEQ multiplex PCR; TCRdb's table is partial and in-frame only. V and J calls and clone size are copied from that table; D and trimming were computed from the DNA. The sample shows 150,000 or so clones, 65% to 90% of them seen only once. The receptor was derived from a man aged 55 to 70 with acute or convalescent COVID-19. The sample was peripheral blood. The V gene is TRBV28, the J gene TRBJ2-1; no reliable D call. CDR3 in DNA: TGTGCCAGCAGTTTATGGGCAGGCGCACACAGTGAGCAGTTCTTC. This encodes CASSLWAGAHSEQFF.